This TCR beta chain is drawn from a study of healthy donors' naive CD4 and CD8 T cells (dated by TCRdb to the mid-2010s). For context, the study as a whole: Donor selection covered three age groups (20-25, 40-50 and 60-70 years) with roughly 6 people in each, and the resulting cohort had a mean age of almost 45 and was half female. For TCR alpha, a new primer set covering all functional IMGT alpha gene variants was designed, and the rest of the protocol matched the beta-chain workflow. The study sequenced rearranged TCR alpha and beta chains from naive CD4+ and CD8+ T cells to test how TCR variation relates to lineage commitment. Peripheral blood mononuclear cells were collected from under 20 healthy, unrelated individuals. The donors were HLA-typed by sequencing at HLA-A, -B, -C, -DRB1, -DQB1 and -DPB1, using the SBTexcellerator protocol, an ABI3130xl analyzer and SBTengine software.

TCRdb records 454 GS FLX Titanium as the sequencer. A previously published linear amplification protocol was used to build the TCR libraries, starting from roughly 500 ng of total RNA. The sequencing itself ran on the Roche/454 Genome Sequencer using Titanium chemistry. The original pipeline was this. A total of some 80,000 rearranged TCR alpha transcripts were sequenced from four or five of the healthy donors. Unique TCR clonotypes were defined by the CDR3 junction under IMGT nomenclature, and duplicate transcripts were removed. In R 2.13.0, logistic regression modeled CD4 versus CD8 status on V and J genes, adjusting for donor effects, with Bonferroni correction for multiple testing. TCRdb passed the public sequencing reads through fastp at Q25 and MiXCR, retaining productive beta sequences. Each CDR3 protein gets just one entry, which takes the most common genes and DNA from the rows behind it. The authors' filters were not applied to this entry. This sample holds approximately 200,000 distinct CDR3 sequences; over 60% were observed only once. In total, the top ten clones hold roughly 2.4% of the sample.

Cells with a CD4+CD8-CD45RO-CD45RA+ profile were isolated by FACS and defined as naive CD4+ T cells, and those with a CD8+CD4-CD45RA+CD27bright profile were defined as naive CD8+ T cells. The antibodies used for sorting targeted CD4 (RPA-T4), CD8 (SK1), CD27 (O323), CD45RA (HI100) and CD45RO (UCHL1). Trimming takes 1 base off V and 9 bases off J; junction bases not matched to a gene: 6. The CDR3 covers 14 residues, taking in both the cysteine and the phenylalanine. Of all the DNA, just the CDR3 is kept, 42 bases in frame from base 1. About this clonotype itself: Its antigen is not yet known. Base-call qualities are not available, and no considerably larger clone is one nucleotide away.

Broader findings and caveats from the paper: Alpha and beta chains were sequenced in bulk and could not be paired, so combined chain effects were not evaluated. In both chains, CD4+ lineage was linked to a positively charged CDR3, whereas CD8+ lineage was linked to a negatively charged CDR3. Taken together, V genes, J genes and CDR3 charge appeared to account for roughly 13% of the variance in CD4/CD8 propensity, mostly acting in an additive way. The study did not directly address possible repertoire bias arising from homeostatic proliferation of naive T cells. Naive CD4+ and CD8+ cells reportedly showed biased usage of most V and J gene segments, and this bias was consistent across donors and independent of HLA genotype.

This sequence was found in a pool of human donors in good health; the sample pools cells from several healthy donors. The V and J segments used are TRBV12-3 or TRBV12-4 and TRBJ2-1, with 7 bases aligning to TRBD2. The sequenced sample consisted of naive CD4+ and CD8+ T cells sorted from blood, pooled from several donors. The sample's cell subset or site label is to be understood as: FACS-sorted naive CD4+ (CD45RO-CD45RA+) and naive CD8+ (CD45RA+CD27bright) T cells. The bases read TGTGCCAGCAGTTTAGTGGGAGGGCCCACTGAGCAGTTCTTC. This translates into CASSLVGGPTEQFF.